This T cell receptor (beta chain) was obtained from a study of blood T cell repertoires in COVID-19. Study as a whole: COVID-19 samples collected from the United States, Italy and Spain covered acute and convalescent phases.

In the source study's methods: Cell counts per sample came from amplifying reference gene primers. Sequenced by immunoSEQ multiplex PCR; TCRdb stores in-frame clones only, minus some. V, J and clone size are those of that table, while D and trimming were read from the DNA. The table includes about 230,000 clones, under 90% detected once. One Seattle source followed patients from active infection through their disease course. What was sequenced was peripheral blood. The receptor's source is a man aged 45-65 years with COVID-19, enrolled during active disease.

The CDR3 sequence: CASSLESAPGEAFF. As DNA, the CDR3 is TGCGCCAGCAGCTTGGAGTCAGCCCCAGGTGAAGCTTTCTTT. The rearrangement links TRBV5-1 to TRBJ1-1; D uncertain. Germline loops: CDR1 SGHRS, CDR2 YFSETQ. V lost 0 bases, J lost 7 bases, and 13 bases lay in between. CDR3 size: 14 residues.